The 24 T cell receptor beta chains listed next were all sequenced from one sample in a study of T cells in Graves' hyperthyroidism and ophthalmopathy. Regions amplified from RNA transcripts were the TCR beta CDR3 regions. Carried out on the TCR CDR3, a first-round RT-PCR used the HTBI primer set. MiXCR, applied by TCRdb to the multiplex PCR reads, yields one record per CDR3 protein. The profile covers 100,000 to 130,000 distinct CDR3 sequences, with 16% appearing a single time and 42% taken by the ten largest. What was sequenced was blood. The receptors come from a woman aged 50 to 60 with Graves' hyperthyroidism.

The genes are TRBV20-1 and TRBJ1-6, with 7 bases aligning to TRBD1. Germline-derived CDR1 and CDR2 are DFQATT and SNEGSKA (reference sequence). The CDR3 extends over 13 amino acids. With 4 bases clipped from V and 5 bases from J, the junction kept 2 bases outside the gene matches. The CDR3 protein is CSAMGTDNSPLHF. For the CDR3, the DNA is TGCAGTGCTATGGGGACAGATAATTCACCCCTCCACTTT.

This clonotype was counted ten times or more. The chain links TRBV20-1 to TRBJ1-3, with D possibly TRBD1 on 5 matching bases. CDR1 is DFQATT and CDR2 is SNEGSKA in the germline V gene (reference sequence). V was shortened by 6 bases and J by 0 bases, with 12 bases between the two germline ends. CDR3 size: 14 residues. CDR3 sequence: CSAPSGNSGNTIYF. The CDR3 DNA sequence: TGCAGTGCCCCTTCAGGGAACTCTGGAAACACCATATATTTT.

This clonotype showed up many times. The chain's CDR3 is CASSEAQGFNQPQHF. The CDR3 region has the DNA TGTGCCAGCAGTGAAGCACAGGGCTTCAATCAGCCCCAGCATTTT. This chain links TRBV6-1 with TRBJ1-5; TRBD1 might be the D (6 bases). The CDR3 runs to 15 residues. V dropped 0 bases and J dropped 3 bases, with 9 bases sitting between them. The V gene's germline CDR1 is MNHNS and CDR2 SASEGT.

Many counts were recorded for this clonotype. V and J are TRBV5-6 and TRBJ2-1; no clear D. Germline CDR1 and CDR2: SGHDT and YYEEEE. Trimming pared 3 bases from V and 15 bases from J, leaving 16 bases between. This CDR3 has 12 amino acids. The CDR3 bases are TGTGCCAGCAGCTCAGACACCCCTCCCCCGTTCTTC. It is translated as CASSSDTPPPFF.

This clonotype was observed at least ten times. J is TRBJ2-1 and V is TRBV7-2, with 14 nucleotides matching TRBD2. Germline assignment: CDR1 SGHTA and CDR2 FQGNSA. This CDR3 comprises 16 residues. Losses at the gene ends were 5 bases for V and 7 bases for J; bases not matched to a gene: 7. The CDR3 DNA reads as TGTGCCAGCAGCCAGAGAGGGACTAGCGGGAGTAATGAGCAGTTCTTC. It translates to CASSQRGTSGSNEQFF.

This clonotype was seen at least ten times. V is TRBV6-5 and J is TRBJ2-2; TRBD2 matches 11 bases. The CDR3 length is 17 residues. V was clipped by 1 base and J by 4 bases; unmatched bases: 5. Germline CDR1 reads MNHEY; CDR2 reads SVGAGI. CDR3 sequence: CASSYLIAGGPTGELFF. CDR3 sequence (DNA): TGTGCCAGCAGTTACTTGATAGCGGGAGGGCCCACCGGGGAGCTGTTTTTT.

This clonotype was picked up many times. V gene TRBV18 combines with J gene TRBJ2-1; D gene ambiguous. There are 10 residues in the CDR3. Trimming stripped 8 bases from V and 5 bases from J, with 4 bases between. Looked up from germline, CDR1 is KGHSH and CDR2 is LQKENI. The CDR3 reads CASRDNEQFF. The CDR3 DNA sequence: TGTGCCAGCCGCGACAATGAGCAGTTCTTC.

Many counts were recorded for this clonotype. The V and J genes are TRBV5-1 and TRBJ2-2; D might be TRBD2 (5 bases). Trimming stripped 4 bases from V and 4 bases from J, with 14 bases between. The CDR3 covers 15 residues. Germline lookup yields CDR1 SGHRS and CDR2 YFSETQ. This CDR3 reads CASSPSGWGTGELFF. The CDR3 DNA is TGCGCCAGCAGCCCGAGCGGATGGGGCACCGGGGAGCTGTTTTTT.

This clonotype was recorded at least ten times. The chain joins TRBV2 to TRBJ1-2; no clear D gene. The CDR3 extends over 13 amino acids. The V gene's germline CDR1 is SNHLY and CDR2 FYNNEI. Deletions cut 8 bases from V and 8 bases from J, with 18 bases between. This CDR3 is CASYSGYIGGYTF. CDR3 sequence (DNA): TGTGCCAGCTATTCAGGCTACATCGGCGGCTACACCTTC.

This clonotype was detected many times. The chain uses TRBV5-4 and TRBJ2-1; 13 nucleotides agree with TRBD2. CDR1 and CDR2 (germline): SGHNT, YYREEE (reference sequence). The CDR3 length is 15 residues. The V gene end was trimmed by 5 bases and the J gene end by 4 bases; junction bases not matched to a gene: 3. The chain's CDR3 is CASRPGLAGYNEQFF. DNA for the CDR3: TGTGCCAGCAGACCGGGACTAGCGGGGTACAATGAGCAGTTCTTC.

This chain joins TRBV13 and TRBJ2-7; 11 positions agree with TRBD2. The ends lost 5 bases at V and 7 bases at J; junction bases unmatched: 10. The length of the CDR3 is 15 residues. Looked up from germline, CDR1 is PRHDT and CDR2 is FYEKMQ (reference sequence). CDR3 protein: CASSAYTSGRGEQYF. DNA of the CDR3: TGTGCCAGCAGCGCCTATACTAGCGGGAGAGGTGAGCAGTACTTC.

The sample holds many counts of this clonotype. V and J are TRBV4-1 and TRBJ1-2; D gene uncertain. This CDR3 comprises 14 residues. Germline V gives CDR1 MGHRA, CDR2 YSYEKL. Deletions cut 4 bases from V and 4 bases from J, with 13 bases between. CDR3 loop: CASSPREVIYGYTF. CDR3 DNA: TGCGCCAGCAGCCCTCGGGAGGTCATCTATGGCTACACCTTC.

This clonotype was counted many times. J is TRBJ2-1 and V is TRBV5-1; D gene unclear. CDR1 and CDR2 (germline): SGHRS, YFSETQ. Trimming removed 0 bases at V and 1 base at J, with 11 bases between. This CDR3 has 16 amino acids. Here the CDR3 reads CASSLDWGRSYNEQFF. The CDR3 DNA sequence: TGCGCCAGCAGCTTGGATTGGGGTCGGTCCTACAATGAGCAGTTCTTC. Supplemented by reference TRBV5-1 and TRBJ2-1, the full variable domain reads KAGVTQTPRYLIKTRGQQVTLSCSPISGHRSVSWYQQTPGQGLQFLFEYFSETQRNKGNFPGRFSGRQFSNSRSEMNVSTLELGDSALYLCASSLDWGRSYNEQFFGPGTRLTVL.

This clonotype came up many times. The chain links TRBV24-1 to TRBJ2-7; 8 bases line up with TRBD1. J was trimmed by 3 bases and V by 5 bases; bases with no gene match: 8. Germline-derived CDR1 and CDR2 are KGHDR and SFDVKD. The CDR3 is made up of 15 amino acids. The CDR3 here is CATSAGQGAIYEQYF. In nucleotides, the CDR3 is TGTGCCACCAGTGCAGGCCAGGGGGCAATCTACGAGCAGTACTTC.

The table lists this clonotype with many counts. The V gene is TRBV27, the J gene TRBJ2-5; TRBD2 agrees at 11 bases. The CDR3 has 15 residues. V was clipped by 5 bases and J by 6 bases; unmatched bases: 8. Germline V lookup: CDR1 MNHEY, CDR2 SMNVEV (reference sequence). As DNA, the CDR3 is TGTGCCAGCAGTCCACTAGCGGGAGACTATAAGACCCAGTACTTC. Translating gives CASSPLAGDYKTQYF.

In its sample, this clonotype was seen many times. The chain couples TRBV20-1 to TRBJ1-5; 7 nucleotides line up with TRBD1. V lost 6 bases, J lost 0 bases, and 5 bases stayed unmatched. The CDR3 contains 14 residues. The germline gives CDR1 DFQATT, CDR2 SNEGSKA (reference sequence). CDR3 sequence: CSAVRQGSNQPQHF. As DNA, the CDR3 is TGCAGTGCGGTTAGACAGGGTAGCAATCAGCCCCAGCATTTT.

In this sample, this clonotype turned up many times. The rearrangement uses TRBV18 and TRBJ1-1, with D perhaps matching TRBD1 (6 bases). V shed 3 bases and J shed 5 bases, with 10 bases lying between them. CDR3 length: 13 amino acids. Germline CDR1 KGHSH, CDR2 LQKENI. CDR3 DNA: TGTGCCAGCTCACCGACCGGACAGACTGAAGCTTTCTTT. Translation: CASSPTGQTEAFF.

This clonotype was recorded many times. The rearrangement uses TRBV7-2 and TRBJ2-2, with D possibly called TRBD1 or TRBD2 (5 bases each). Germline values: CDR1 SGHTA, CDR2 FQGNSA. V was cut by 1 base and J by 5 bases, with 11 bases left in between. CDR3 length equals 15 residues. The CDR3 region has the DNA TGTGCCAGCAGCTTAGAACCGGGACGGACCGGGGAGCTGTTTTTT. Its protein product is CASSLEPGRTGELFF.

This clonotype has just a few counts. A clone one base away is much larger, so this may be a read error. The CDR3 DNA is TGCAGTGCTAGATTGGACGACTACGAGCAGTACTTC. It codes for CSARLDDYEQYF. The rearrangement links TRBV20-1 to TRBJ2-7, with D hard to call. There are 12 residues in the CDR3. V gave up 2 bases and J gave up 3 bases, with 8 bases separating them. Germline-derived CDR1 and CDR2 are DFQATT and SNEGSKA (reference sequence).

This clonotype has at least ten counts. The chain uses TRBV20-1 and TRBJ2-7; D is uncertain. Per the germline V gene, CDR1 is DFQATT and CDR2 is SNEGSKA (reference sequence). V lost 3 bases, J lost 2 bases, and 8 bases lay in between. This CDR3 region has 12 residues. For the CDR3, the DNA is TGCAGTGCTAGGGGATCTCCCTACGAGCAGTACGTC. Translating gives CSARGSPYEQYV.

There are many counts of this clonotype. This chain connects TRBV3-1 to TRBJ1-3; D unclear. The CDR3 is 15 residues long. Germline values: CDR1 LGHDT, CDR2 YNNKEL (reference sequence). V was shortened by 3 bases and J by 0 bases, with 9 bases between the two germline ends. Here the CDR3 DNA reads TGTGCCAGCAGCCATCCGGACGACTCTGGAAACACCATATATTTT. This gives the protein CASSHPDDSGNTIYF.

This clonotype appeared many times. DNA for the CDR3: TGTGCCAGCAGTCCCCAGGGCAGGGGGCGATCACCCCTCCACTTT. This gives the protein CASSPQGRGRSPLHF. V is TRBV2 and J is TRBJ1-6; 8 nucleotides line up with TRBD1. Germline V gene sequence: CDR1 SNHLY, CDR2 FYNNEI. CDR3 length equals 15 residues. Losses at the gene ends were 5 bases for V and 10 bases for J; bases not matched to a gene: 10.

In its sample, this clonotype was seen many times. V and J are TRBV18 and TRBJ2-1; 7 bases are a match to TRBD1. CDR3 length: 15 amino acids. The junction had 6 bases not matched to a gene; V was cut back by 3 bases and J by 4 bases. Germline loops: CDR1 KGHSH, CDR2 LQKENI. CDR3 in amino acids: CASSPSGQAYNEQFF. In nucleotides, the CDR3 is TGTGCCAGCTCACCCTCCGGACAGGCTTACAATGAGCAGTTCTTC.

This clonotype was seen ten or more times. V usage is TRBV7-9 and J usage is TRBJ2-1; no firm D call. Germline CDR1 SEHNR, CDR2 FQNEAQ (reference sequence). The germline V and J ends were trimmed by 5 bases and 11 bases, with 13 bases remaining between them. The CDR3 length is 12 residues. The CDR3 nucleotides read TGTGCCAGCAGCCCAGACGCGGAGAAGCAGTTCTTC. This translates into CASSPDAEKQFF. Using reference TRBV7-9 and TRBJ2-1 for the parts outside the CDR3, the full variable domain is DTGVSQNPRHKITKRGQNVTFRCDPISEHNRLYWYRQTLGQGPEFLTYFQNEAQLEKSRLLSDRFSAERPKGSFSTLEIQRTEQGDSAMYLCASSPDAEKQFFGPGTRLTVL.